One sample yielded the 30 T cell receptor beta chains listed below, sequenced in a study of regulatory T cells in long-lasting Graves disease. Through Arm-PCR of CDR3 regions and iRepertoire HTBI primers, TCR beta libraries were built. TCRdb re-derived calls from the multiplex PCR reads in MiXCR, one entry per CDR3 protein. The table records about 400,000 distinct CDR3 sequences, roughly 15% of them present only once. Stated time point: newly diagnosed GD, antithyroid drugs for less than 3 months. The TCR library was prepared using RNA isolated from PBMCs. These data also featured in a second study, about T cells in Graves' hyperthyroidism and ophthalmopathy.

This specimen consisted of peripheral blood mononuclear cells (PBMCs), obtained at new diagnosis, from a patient treated with antithyroid drugs. These receptors came from a woman in her forties with Graves disease.

The sample holds many counts of this clonotype. The chain uses TRBV3-1 and TRBJ2-7, with a tentative D call TRBD1 (6 bases). The germline V gene has CDR1 LGHDT and CDR2 YNNKEL (reference sequence). Trimming took off 3 bases at V and 3 bases at J, with 9 bases between the two ends. This CDR3 region has 13 residues. The CDR3 here is CASSQQTGYEQYF. The CDR3 nucleotides read TGTGCCAGCAGCCAGCAGACAGGCTACGAGCAGTACTTC.

Remarks on this clonotype: A much larger clone sits a single nucleotide away, making a read error possible. CDR3 amino acids: CASSSKEAGELFF. CDR3 coding DNA: TGCGCCAGCAGCTCGAAAGAAGCCGGGGAGCTGTTTTTT. This chain uses TRBV5-1 with TRBJ2-2; D remains ambiguous. This CDR3 spans 13 amino acids. CDR1 and CDR2 (germline): SGHRS, YFSETQ. V was shortened by 3 bases and J by 6 bases, with 9 bases between the two germline ends. Full variable domain (rest looked up from reference TRBV5-1 and TRBJ2-2): KAGVTQTPRYLIKTRGQQVTLSCSPISGHRSVSWYQQTPGQGLQFLFEYFSETQRNKGNFPGRFSGRQFSNSRSEMNVSTLELGDSALYLCASSSKEAGELFFGEGSRLTVL.

This clonotype was seen more than once but under ten times. The chain is built from TRBV29-1 and TRBJ2-7; TRBD1 is a possible D gene (6 bases). Germline-derived CDR1 and CDR2 are SQVTM and ANQGSEA. V was trimmed by 3 bases and J by 5 bases, leaving 11 bases between them. CDR3 size: 12 residues. CDR3 loop: CSVDVQGDEQYF. CDR3 in DNA: TGCAGCGTTGACGTACAGGGCGACGAGCAGTACTTC.

This clonotype turned up a few times. A much bigger clone sits one base away, suggesting this may be a read error. V gene TRBV28 combines with J gene TRBJ1-5; TRBD1 matches 9 bases. This CDR3 region has 14 residues. Trimming took 3 bases from V and 8 from J; bases not matched to a gene: 5. Looked up from germline, CDR1 is MDHEN and CDR2 is SYDVKM. CDR3 nucleotides: TGTGCCAGCAGTTTCCGGGGGGACAGGGAGCCCCAGCATTTT. Protein: CASSFRGDREPQHF.

In its sample, this clonotype was seen once. The genes are TRBV10-3 and TRBJ1-3, with unresolved D. Trimming removed 4 bases at V and 4 bases at J, with 8 bases between. Germline lookup yields CDR1 ENHRY and CDR2 SYGVKD. The CDR3 is 13 residues long. Here the CDR3 reads CAISAGYGNTIYF. As DNA, the CDR3 is TGTGCCATCAGTGCTGGGTACGGAAACACCATATATTTT.

This clonotype was counted ten times or more. This chain connects TRBV6-1 to TRBJ2-1, with D possibly matching TRBD2 (6 bases). Trimming left V 2 bases short and J 2 bases short, with 28 bases between. The CDR3 contains 21 residues. In germline, CDR1 is MNHNS, CDR2 SASEGT. CDR3 protein: CASSESRGIGGRLVAYNEQFF. DNA for the CDR3: TGTGCCAGCAGTGAAAGTCGCGGGATAGGTGGTCGGCTTGTGGCCTACAATGAGCAGTTCTTC.

This clonotype was counted many times. CDR3 region: CASGTEVYNEQFF. The CDR3 DNA reads TGTGCCAGCGGAACCGAAGTATACAATGAGCAGTTCTTC. This chain joins TRBV25-1 and TRBJ2-1; D gene unclear. CDR1 is MGHDK and CDR2 is SYGVNS in the germline V gene. V was clipped by 8 bases and J by 4 bases, with 12 bases between them. This CDR3 is 13 amino acids long.

This clonotype was counted at least ten times. The chain recombines TRBV7-8 with TRBJ2-7; possibly TRBD1 or TRBD2 for D (5 bases each). This CDR3 comprises 16 residues. Germline lookup yields CDR1 SGHVS and CDR2 FQNEAQ. V dropped 4 bases and J dropped 0 bases, with 16 bases sitting between them. The CDR3 region is CASSYPPGPPSYEQYF. Here the CDR3 DNA reads TGTGCCAGCAGCTACCCGCCGGGACCGCCCTCCTACGAGCAGTACTTC.

This clonotype was detected many times. The chain carries TRBV28 and TRBJ1-1; D is ambiguous. Trimming pared 6 bases from V and 6 bases from J, leaving 11 bases between. This CDR3 is 12 amino acids long. Germline assignment: CDR1 MDHEN and CDR2 SYDVKM. CDR3 DNA: TGTGCCAGCAGCGCCGAGTTCGCTGAAGCTTTCTTT. This gives the protein CASSAEFAEAFF.

Ten or more counts support this clonotype. The V call is TRBV12-3 or TRBV12-4, the J call TRBJ2-2; 7 bases align to TRBD1. There are 15 residues in the CDR3. The ends lost 5 bases at V and 5 bases at J; junction bases unmatched: 8. CDR3 in DNA: TGTGCCAGCAGTCCTGGGACAGTGGGTACCGGGGAGCTGTTTTTT. Residues: CASSPGTVGTGELFF.

The CDR3 loop reads CASSFRQGAWDEQFF. CDR3 bases: TGTGCCAGCAGCTTTAGACAGGGGGCATGGGATGAGCAGTTCTTC. The chain has TRBV7-9 and TRBJ2-1, with 10 bases aligning to TRBD1. V shed 3 bases and J 8 bases; nucleotides not matched to a gene: 7. The CDR3 is made up of 15 amino acids. Germline V lookup: CDR1 SEHNR, CDR2 FQNEAQ (reference sequence).

This clonotype was detected many times. The CDR3 DNA is TGTGCCAGCAGTAACAACAGGGAGAGCGAGCAGTACTTC. It translates to CASSNNRESEQYF. This chain connects TRBV2 to TRBJ2-7; possibly TRBD1 for D (6 bases). Germline CDR1 is SNHLY and CDR2 is FYNNEI. Deletions cut 5 bases from V and 6 bases from J, with 14 bases between. The CDR3 is made up of 13 amino acids.

Points on this clonotype: The likely explanation is a read error, given a far larger clone one base away. The chain links TRBV11-2 to TRBJ2-1; 7 bases agree with TRBD1. CDR3 size: 15 residues. V lost 10 bases to trimming and J lost 10 bases; unmatched junction nucleotides: 19. From germline, CDR1 is SGHAT and CDR2 FQNNGV. CDR3 sequence (DNA): TGTGCCAACACCAACTCGGGACAGCCTTTCTACGAGCAGTTCTTC. Protein sequence: CANTNSGQPFYEQFF.

The chain links TRBV11-3 to TRBJ1-1; D gene uncertain. This CDR3 is 13 amino acids long. The V end lost 2 bases, the J end lost 4 bases, and 8 bases lay between the germline ends. In germline, CDR1 is SGHNT, CDR2 YENEEA. CDR3 coding DNA: TGTGCCAGCAGCTTAATGCGGGGCACTGAAGCTTTCTTT. The encoded protein is CASSLMRGTEAFF.

This chain joins TRBV7-6 and TRBJ2-2, with D tentatively TRBD1 (6 bases). V gave up 7 bases and J gave up 6 bases, with 15 bases separating them. The germline CDR1 and CDR2 sequences are SGHVS and FNYEAQ. The CDR3 is 14 amino acids. The CDR3 DNA reads TGTGCCAGCAAAAACAGGGTTTTGGCCGGGGAGCTGTTTTTT. Amino acids: CASKNRVLAGELFF.

The V gene is TRBV20-1, the J gene TRBJ2-2, with unresolved D. Trimming took off 6 bases at V and 1 base at J, with 15 bases between the two ends. Germline V gene data show CDR1 as DFQATT and CDR2 as SNEGSKA (reference sequence). The CDR3 is made up of 15 amino acids. CDR3 coding DNA: TGCAGTGCGAGGTCCCGGGTTGTGAACACCGGGGAGCTGTTTTTT. Its protein product is CSARSRVVNTGELFF.

About this clonotype: The conserved closing phenylalanine or tryptophan is absent in this CDR3, likely reflecting a read error. This chain links TRBV12-3 or TRBV12-4 with TRBJ1-1; D unclear. This CDR3 comprises 12 residues. CDR3 amino acids: CTSSLGDTEAFL. The CDR3, as DNA: TGTACCAGCAGTTTAGGTGACACTGAAGCTTTCCTT.

This clonotype was counted many times. This rearrangement joins TRBV29-1 to TRBJ2-1, with D hard to call. V was shortened by 7 bases and J by 5 bases, with 6 bases between the two germline ends. The CDR3 length is 10 residues. CDR1 SQVTM and CDR2 ANQGSEA come from the germline V gene. The CDR3 here is CSGVNNEQFF. As DNA, the CDR3 is TGCAGCGGAGTCAACAATGAGCAGTTCTTC.

This clonotype was observed many times. The chain links TRBV7-9 to TRBJ2-3, with 8 nucleotides matching TRBD2. With V trimmed by 1 base and J by 6 bases, 3 bases remained unmatched. The CDR3 contains 14 residues. From germline, CDR1 is SEHNR and CDR2 FQNEAQ (reference sequence). The CDR3 loop reads CASSLGGGGDTQYF. DNA for the CDR3: TGTGCCAGCAGCTTAGGTGGCGGGGGGGATACGCAGTATTTT.

This clonotype was recorded many times. The rearrangement joins TRBV11-2 to TRBJ2-7; 8 bases are a match to TRBD1. Trimming at V came to 5 bases and at J to 4 bases, leaving 4 bases not matched to a gene. The CDR3 is 13 amino acids. Germline V gives CDR1 SGHAT, CDR2 FQNNGV. Written as DNA, the CDR3 is TGTGCCAGCAGCGATGACAGGGGATACGAGCAGTACTTC. This sequence encodes CASSDDRGYEQYF.

This clonotype was detected only a few times. CDR3 region: CASSLVVSGIYEQYF. The CDR3, as DNA: TGTGCCAGCAGCTTAGTGGTTAGCGGGATCTACGAGCAGTACTTC. The V and J genes are TRBV7-9 and TRBJ2-7; 8 bases align to TRBD2. The length of the CDR3 is 15 residues. Germline V lookup: CDR1 SEHNR, CDR2 FQNEAQ (reference sequence). Trimming took 1 base from V and 3 from J; bases not matched to a gene: 5.

Concerning this clonotype: It may be a read error: a sequence one base away is much more abundant. This chain's CDR3 is CASSYLQGNTETFF. The CDR3, as DNA: TGTGCCAGCAGTTACCTACAGGGGAACACTGAAACTTTCTTT. The chain is built from TRBV6-2 or TRBV6-3 and TRBJ1-1; 7 nucleotides align to TRBD1. Per the germline V gene, CDR1 is MNHEY and CDR2 is SVGEGT. This CDR3 is built from 14 residues.

This clonotype occurred many times. V usage is TRBV7-9 and J usage is TRBJ1-4, with 9 bases aligning to TRBD1. Trimming cost V 5 bases and J 8 bases; bases outside gene matches: 6. Germline V lookup: CDR1 SEHNR, CDR2 FQNEAQ (reference sequence). This CDR3 region has 14 residues. Here the CDR3 reads CASSRDRAGEKLFF. For the CDR3, the DNA is TGTGCCAGCAGCCGGGACAGGGCGGGGGAAAAACTGTTTTTT.

In its sample, this clonotype was seen many times. The rearrangement joins TRBV5-1 to TRBJ2-7, with a possible D match to TRBD2 (5 bases). Trimming removed 0 bases at V and 7 bases at J, with 17 bases between. This CDR3 is built from 15 residues. Germline loops: CDR1 SGHRS, CDR2 YFSETQ. CDR3 loop: CASSLVAGSAEEQYF. The CDR3 DNA sequence: TGCGCCAGCAGCTTGGTTGCGGGCTCGGCGGAAGAGCAGTACTTC.

This clonotype was counted many times. The V gene is TRBV10-3, the J gene TRBJ1-1; 10 bases are shared with TRBD1. The ends lost 3 bases at V and 4 bases at J; junction bases unmatched: 2. CDR1 is ENHRY, CDR2 SYGVKD, per germline. The CDR3 is made up of 14 amino acids. DNA for the CDR3: TGTGCCATCAGTGAAGGACAGGGGGTCACTGAAGCTTTCTTT. Translated, it gives CAISEGQGVTEAFF.

The sample holds many counts of this clonotype. The chain recombines TRBV7-2 with TRBJ2-3; perhaps TRBD1 as D (6 bases). CDR3 length equals 15 residues. Per the germline V gene, CDR1 is SGHTA and CDR2 is FQGNSA. V dropped 4 bases and J dropped 1 base, with 12 bases sitting between them. The CDR3 DNA sequence: TGTGCCAGCAGCTACAGGACAGATGGCACAGATACGCAGTATTTT. This sequence encodes CASSYRTDGTDTQYF.

This clonotype came up once. The chain combines TRBV10-3 with TRBJ2-7; TRBD2 aligns across 14 bases. Trimming took 6 bases from V and 3 from J; bases not matched to a gene: 7. Germline values: CDR1 ENHRY, CDR2 SYGVKD. The CDR3 loop spans 16 amino acids. The DNA for the CDR3 is TGTGCCATCAGCTCCGGGACTAGCGGGAGAGACTACGAGCAGTACTTC. This sequence encodes CAISSGTSGRDYEQYF.

The V gene is TRBV5-1, the J gene TRBJ1-2; perhaps TRBD1 as D (5 bases). CDR1 SGHRS and CDR2 YFSETQ come from the germline V gene. Trimming took 4 bases from V and 8 from J, leaving 15 bases between them. The length of the CDR3 is 13 residues. The CDR3 DNA reads TGCGCCAGCAGCCCAACGGAGGGGTGGGGCTACACCTTC. Amino acids: CASSPTEGWGYTF.

This clonotype was seen repeatedly, ten times or more. J is TRBJ2-2 and V is TRBV12-3 or TRBV12-4; 10 nucleotides align to TRBD2. The J segment lost 0 bases and the V segment lost 3 bases, leaving 7 bases of the junction unmatched. The CDR3 is 18 amino acids. Written as DNA, the CDR3 is TGTGCCAGCAGTTTTAGTGCTAGCGGGAGCGCGAACACCGGGGAGCTGTTTTTT. This translates into CASSFSASGSANTGELFF.

The table lists this clonotype with many counts. The chain combines TRBV5-6 with TRBJ1-1; no reliable D call. Germline V gives CDR1 SGHDT, CDR2 YYEEEE. V shed 3 bases and J shed 4 bases, with 10 bases lying between them. The CDR3 runs 13 residues. CDR3 sequence reads: CASSWPGRTEAFF. CDR3 bases: TGTGCCAGCAGCTGGCCAGGCCGCACTGAAGCTTTCTTT.